This entry concerns a single T cell receptor (beta chain). The repertoire was sequenced with immunoSEQ multiplex PCR; TCRdb's copy has only in-frame clones and lacks some. The table includes about 120,000 clones, approximately 88% detected once. Germline-derived CDR1 and CDR2 are SGHRS and YFSETQ. Trimming pared 2 bases from V and 3 bases from J, leaving 17 bases between. CDR3 length: 16 residues. The source of the sample is a study of T cell responses to AZD1222 COVID-19 vaccine. This chain links TRBV5-1 with TRBJ1-1, with D tentatively TRBD1 (6 bases). This clonotype originated in an adult in good health. This sample comprised peripheral blood, obtained on day 0 of AZD1222 vaccination. The CDR3 sequence: CASSFIMTGLDTEAFF. The CDR3 DNA follows: TGCGCCAGCAGCTTTATAATGACAGGTCTTGACACTGAAGCTTTCTTT.